This T cell receptor beta chain was sequenced in a study of T cell responses to AZD1222 COVID-19 vaccine (dated by TCRdb to the early 2020s). Background on the whole study: AZD1222 recipients given second doses at about 4 weeks or at about 12 weeks were pooled, since spike-specific TCR depth and breadth were not found to differ between the two schedules. A total of 233 trial participants underwent TCR sequencing, of whom approximately 210 received two doses of AZD1222 and approximately 25 received two doses of the MenACWY control vaccine. Trial participants were enrolled by age into 18-55, 56-69 and 70-plus year subgroups, with about 150, 27 and 61 TCR-sequenced participants respectively. What the work shows at the level of the full study, not this receptor alone: Epitopes outside the regions mutated in the B.1.351 and B.1.1.7 variants were reportedly recognized by nearly half of the unique spike-specific TCRs. A significant rise in spike-specific TCR breadth and depth was observed after two AZD1222 doses relative to day 0 and relative to MenACWY recipients. Because no day 14 peak-response samples were available, repertoires were characterized only after the peak T cell response. Most participants were white British and females outnumbered males, and the authors suggested that clonal diversity may have been underestimated. The 56-69-year group was small, and its depth increase did not reach significance, likely because of low power. The whole spike protein was spanned by vaccine-associated CD4 TCRs, and dominant responses were seen in regions 160-218 and 743-854. Conclusions about previously exposed vaccinees are limited because only a handful of AZD1222 recipients were SARS-CoV-2 seropositive at baseline.

The CDR3 regions of human TCRbeta chains were subjected to immunosequencing. The original pipeline was this. Repertoire TCRs were matched against a reference library of SARS-CoV-2-specific TCRs generated with the MIRA antigen-specificity platform. Breadth was defined as the fraction of unique TCRs that were SARS-CoV-2-associated. Depth was defined as the fraction of total T cells that were SARS-CoV-2-associated. Each spike-specific TCR was assigned to its reactive spike region and to a CD4 or CD8 class using the MIRA data. Log10-transformed breadth and depth values were compared by one-way ANOVA with Sidak's multiple comparisons tests. TCRdb retrieved this table from immuneACCESS and kept in-frame rearrangements only. Not all clones are present; in checked studies, unresolved V genes account for under half, and no reason is known for the remainder. V, J and clone size are those of that table, while D and trimming were read from the DNA. Recorded for this sample are around 120,000 clones; over 75% of them occurred a single time. The ten largest clones represent 7.2% of the sample.

In the case of this clone: Its target antigen remains unknown. Base qualities were left out, and no much larger clone turns up one base away.

Read against the paper, the sample's time point label means: baseline before first vaccination. Vaccinee samples were obtained from the UK trials COV001 and COV002, which included a single-blind randomized controlled phase 2/3 trial of AZD1222 (ChAdOx1 nCoV-19) in healthy adults. For TCRbeta chain sequencing, PBMC samples from trial participants were taken at day 0 and at day 28 after the second dose. Via the germline V gene, CDR1 is SGDLS and CDR2 YYNGEE. There are 15 amino acids in the CDR3, from cysteine to phenylalanine inclusive. Of all the DNA, just the CDR3 is kept, 45 bases in frame from base 1. At the junction V is shortened by 0 bases and J by 1 base, with 10 bases in between.

Sequencing used peripheral blood, obtained on day 0 of AZD1222 vaccination. The V and J segments used are TRBV9 and TRBJ1-1, with the D gene not confidently named. This sequence was found in an adult in good health. The bases are TGTGCCAGCAGCGTAGTATCTTGGGGGAACACTGAAGCTTTCTTT. The resulting protein is CASSVVSWGNTEAFF.